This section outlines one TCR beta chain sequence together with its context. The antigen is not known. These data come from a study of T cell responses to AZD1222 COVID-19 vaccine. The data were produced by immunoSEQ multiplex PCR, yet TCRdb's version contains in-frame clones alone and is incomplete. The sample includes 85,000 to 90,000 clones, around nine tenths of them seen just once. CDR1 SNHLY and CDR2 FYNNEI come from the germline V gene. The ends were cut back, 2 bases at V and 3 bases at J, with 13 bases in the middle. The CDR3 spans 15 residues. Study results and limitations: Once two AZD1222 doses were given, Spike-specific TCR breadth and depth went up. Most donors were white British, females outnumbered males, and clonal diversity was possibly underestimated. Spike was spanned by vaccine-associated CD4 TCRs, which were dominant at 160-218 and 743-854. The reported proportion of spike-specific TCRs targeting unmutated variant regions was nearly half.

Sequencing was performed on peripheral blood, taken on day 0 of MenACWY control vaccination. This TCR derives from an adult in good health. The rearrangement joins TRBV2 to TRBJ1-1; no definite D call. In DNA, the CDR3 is TGTGCCAGCAGTGAATCGTGGGTGGCCGACACTGAAGCTTTCTTT. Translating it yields CASSESWVADTEAFF.